This TCR beta chain was found in a study of beta chain features in type 1 diabetes. Whole-study findings and limits: In the patient group, naive, central memory and Treg TCRB repertoires seemed more alike than in the healthy donor group.

Since all of the isolated RNA was reverse transcribed, expressed TCRB transcripts were what got sequenced. Profiled with immunoSEQ multiplex PCR; TCRdb holds only in-frame clones, not every one. The sample comprises 900,000 or so clones, roughly 17% of which are singletons, and 0.02% to 0.03% rests with the top ten. One heparinised draw of blood, averaging approximately 110 mL, came from each donor. The authors obtained over 98% purity in all sorted populations. CDR3 length equals 13 residues. Germline V gene data show CDR1 as SEHNR and CDR2 as FQNEAQ (reference sequence). V was clipped by 6 bases and J by 0 bases; unmatched bases: 0. For this clone: Its antigen is currently unknown. Other DNA sequences in this sample translate to the same CDR3.

The chain joins TRBV7-9 to TRBJ2-3; 7 bases agree with TRBD1. Sequenced input: naive CD4+ T cells from blood. The TCR originated in a woman aged 18-30 years in good health. CDR3 bases: TGTGCCAGCAGACAGGGGAGCACAGATACGCAGTATTTT. This gives the protein CASRQGSTDTQYF.